These 23 T cell receptor beta chains share one sample of origin, sequenced in a study of vaccination and CD4 T cells after COVID-19. At the Johns Hopkins FTIC core, DNA taken from cultured CD4+ T cells was sequenced by way of the Oncomine TCR Beta short-read assay. TCRdb re-derived calls from the PCR reads in MiXCR, one entry per CDR3 protein. The sample holds over 20,000 distinct CDR3 sequences, roughly 37% seen once. Sample treatment: roughly 10-day PBMC culture with coronavirus spike peptide pools or control peptides (ViraFEST assay). For these TCRs, the target antigens are not known. The sequenced sample was CD4+ T cells from blood, cultured in vitro, obtained before SARS-CoV-2 vaccination. The receptors stem from a human donor who received a COVID-19 vaccine.

The chain has TRBV5-6 and TRBJ1-2; the D gene is possibly TRBD1 (6 bases). This CDR3 region has 14 residues. V lost 0 bases, J lost 6 bases, and 12 bases lay in between. Germline lookup yields CDR1 SGHDT and CDR2 YYEEEE. In nucleotides, the CDR3 is TGTGCCAGCAGCTTGGCGCTTAGGGGGGATGGCTACACCTTC. It is translated as CASSLALRGDGYTF. Supplemented by reference TRBV5-6 and TRBJ1-2, the full variable domain reads DAGVTQSPTHLIKTRGQQVTLRCSPKSGHDTVSWYQQALGQGPQFIFQYYEEEERQRGNFPDRFSGHQFPNYSSELNVNALLLGDSALYLCASSLALRGDGYTFGSGTRLTVV.

The gene calls are TRBV20-1 and TRBJ2-3, with D perhaps assigned TRBD1 or TRBD2 (5 bases each). Germline V gene sequence: CDR1 DFQATT, CDR2 SNEGSKA (reference sequence). CDR3 length equals 16 residues. Trimming shortened V by 0 bases and J by 2 bases, and 15 bases separated the two germline ends. CDR3 residues: CSARDRGRDHTDTQYF. CDR3 nucleotides: TGCAGTGCTAGAGATAGGGGCAGGGACCACACAGATACGCAGTATTTT.

V and J are TRBV2 and TRBJ2-5, with 10 bases aligning to TRBD1. The CDR3 is made up of 13 amino acids. V shed 7 bases, J shed 7 bases, and the junction held 6 bases outside the gene matches. From germline, CDR1 is SNHLY and CDR2 FYNNEI. CDR3 sequence (DNA): TGTGCCAGCATCCCGGGACAGGGGTGGACCCAGTACTTC. It translates to CASIPGQGWTQYF.

The chain has TRBV6-5 and TRBJ1-5; D might be TRBD1 (5 bases). Looked up from germline, CDR1 is MNHEY and CDR2 is SVGAGI. Trimming stripped 2 bases from V and 8 bases from J, with 7 bases between. The length of the CDR3 is 12 residues. The DNA for the CDR3 is TGTGCCAGCAGTTACGGGGCAGAGCCCCAGCATTTT. Translated, it gives CASSYGAEPQHF.

The CDR3 here is CAWSVNRGFHGYTF. The CDR3 DNA follows: TGTGCCTGGAGTGTCAATAGGGGGTTCCATGGCTACACCTTC. The V and J genes are TRBV30 and TRBJ1-2, with D tentatively TRBD1 (6 bases). The CDR3 spans 14 residues. Trimming stripped 0 bases from V and 6 bases from J, with 14 bases between. The germline V gene has CDR1 GTSNPN and CDR2 SVGIG (reference sequence). The complete variable domain, with remaining parts taken from reference TRBV30 and TRBJ1-2, reads SQTIHQWPATLVQPVGSPLSLECTVEGTSNPNLYWYRQAAGRGLQLLFYSVGIGQISSEVPQNLSASRPQDRQFILSSKKLLLSDSGFYLCAWSVNRGFHGYTFGSGTRLTVV.

This clonotype was detected a few times. J is TRBJ1-6 and V is TRBV7-9, with D hard to call. The CDR3 loop spans 15 amino acids. Trimming pared 1 base from V and 7 bases from J, leaving 11 bases between. The germline gives CDR1 SEHNR, CDR2 FQNEAQ (reference sequence). In nucleotides, the CDR3 is TGTGCCAGCAGCTTAGGGTCGGCAGCGAATTCACCCCTCCACTTT. Its protein product is CASSLGSAANSPLHF.

The rearrangement joins TRBV20-1 to TRBJ2-3, with TRBD2 matching 11 bases. The V gene end was trimmed by 3 bases and the J gene end by 8 bases; junction bases not matched to a gene: 22. CDR3 length equals 19 residues. From germline, CDR1 is DFQATT and CDR2 SNEGSKA (reference sequence). The CDR3, as DNA: TGCAGTGCTAGTGATCACCCCGCAACTAGCGGGGGTAGGTTTGGTACGCAGTATTTT. This codes for CSASDHPATSGGRFGTQYF.

The chain recombines TRBV6-1 with TRBJ2-7; TRBD1 matches 11 bases. Germline CDR1 is MNHNS and CDR2 is SASEGT. This CDR3 spans 16 amino acids. Germline trimming cut 6 bases from V and 5 bases from J; bases unmatched to any gene: 12. CDR3 sequence: CASRGQRTGGGDEQYF. In nucleotides, the CDR3 is TGTGCCAGCAGGGGACAAAGGACAGGGGGCGGGGACGAGCAGTACTTC.

The chain has TRBV30 and TRBJ1-2; D is unclear. Germline CDR1 GTSNPN, CDR2 SVGIG (reference sequence). V was clipped by 3 bases and J by 3 bases, with 11 bases between them. The CDR3 is 13 residues long. CDR3 protein: CAWSSGSHYGYTF. For the CDR3, the DNA is TGTGCCTGGAGCTCGGGTAGTCACTATGGCTACACCTTC.

This chain uses TRBV7-8 with TRBJ2-7; TRBD2 is a possible D gene (5 bases). The V end was cut by 5 bases, the J end by 0 bases, with 11 bases between. CDR1 SGHVS and CDR2 FQNEAQ come from the germline V gene. This CDR3 has 14 residues. In DNA form, the CDR3 reads TGTGCCAGCAGCCTACGGGGTGTCTCCTACGAGCAGTACTTC. The encoded protein is CASSLRGVSYEQYF.

The chain is built from TRBV6-1 and TRBJ2-1; 9 nucleotides match TRBD2. The CDR3 runs 16 residues. Germline assignment: CDR1 MNHNS and CDR2 SASEGT. The V segment lost 10 bases and the J segment 9 bases; nucleotides outside the gene matches: 19. CDR3 sequence reads: CATKTGQGGGGAEQFF. CDR3 DNA sequence: TGTGCCACCAAAACCGGGCAAGGGGGCGGGGGGGCTGAGCAGTTCTTC.

A few counts support this clonotype. V and J are TRBV7-9 and TRBJ2-3; 10 nucleotides match TRBD2. The ends lost 0 bases at V and 7 bases at J; junction bases unmatched: 4. Germline V gene lookup returns CDR1 SEHNR and CDR2 FQNEAQ (reference sequence). The CDR3 has 15 amino acids. This CDR3 reads CASSLASGGLNTQYF. The CDR3 region has the DNA TGTGCCAGCAGCTTAGCTAGCGGGGGGTTAAATACGCAGTATTTT.

V gene TRBV9 combines with J gene TRBJ1-2; no firm D call. Germline assignment: CDR1 SGDLS and CDR2 YYNGEE. V lost 3 bases, J lost 8 bases, and 14 bases lay in between. The CDR3 is made up of 13 amino acids. The CDR3 protein is CASSATRTGGYTF. In nucleotides, the CDR3 is TGTGCCAGCAGCGCGACCCGTACGGGAGGCTACACCTTC.

The genes are TRBV4-2 and TRBJ2-1; TRBD1 might be the D (6 bases). The CDR3 consists of 18 residues. The germline V gene has CDR1 LGHNA and CDR2 YNFKEQ. Trimming took 4 bases from V and 4 from J, leaving 23 bases between them. For the CDR3, the DNA is TGTGCCAGCAGCCCCGCCATAGGGGGACCAGTATCTTACAATGAGCAGTTCTTC. Amino acids: CASSPAIGGPVSYNEQFF.

This clonotype was picked up a small number of times. The chain has TRBV7-8 and TRBJ2-7; 7 positions match TRBD2. Germline loops: CDR1 SGHVS, CDR2 FQNEAQ. This CDR3 has 14 residues. V shed 5 bases, J shed 6 bases, and the junction held 10 bases outside the gene matches. Here the CDR3 DNA reads TGTGCCAGCAGCCCACCCCTGCGGGGGAGCGAGCAGTACTTC. Translation gives CASSPPLRGSEQYF.

The chain has TRBV20-1 and TRBJ2-5, with TRBD1 as a possible D gene (5 bases). The ends were cut back, 5 bases at V and 4 bases at J, with 14 bases in the middle. CDR3 size: 13 residues. From germline, CDR1 is DFQATT and CDR2 SNEGSKA (reference sequence). CDR3 amino acids: CSAGRQGTETQYF. CDR3 in DNA: TGCAGTGCTGGCCGGCAGGGTACAGAGACCCAGTACTTC.

The genes are TRBV20-1 and TRBJ2-7; D is uncertain. This CDR3 contains 11 residues. Germline values: CDR1 DFQATT, CDR2 SNEGSKA (reference sequence). Trimming removed 1 base at V and 4 bases at J, with 5 bases between. CDR3 nucleotide sequence: TGCAGTGCTAGAGCAGAATACGAGCAGTACTTC. It specifies CSARAEYEQYF.

The chain uses TRBV6-1 and TRBJ1-6; 7 bases are shared with TRBD1. This CDR3 comprises 14 residues. The J segment lost 10 bases and the V segment lost 6 bases, leaving 9 bases of the junction unmatched. Germline values: CDR1 MNHNS, CDR2 SASEGT. The CDR3 sequence is CASSVTGVGSPLHF. CDR3 bases: TGTGCCAGCAGCGTAACAGGGGTTGGGTCACCCCTCCACTTT.

This clonotype has only one observation. The rearrangement uses TRBV24-1 and TRBJ2-5; 11 bases match TRBD1. V lost 5 bases and J lost 5; bases outside the gene matches: 6. CDR1 and CDR2 from the germline V gene are KGHDR and SFDVKD. The CDR3 length is 15 residues. In DNA, the CDR3 is TGTGCCACCAGTGCCGGGACAGGGGGACGGGAGACCCAGTACTTC. Encoded protein: CATSAGTGGRETQYF.

The chain recombines TRBV6-4 with TRBJ2-1; 10 bases are a match to TRBD1. J was trimmed by 4 bases and V by 5 bases; bases with no gene match: 8. From germline, CDR1 is MRHNA and CDR2 SNTAGT. The CDR3 is made up of 16 amino acids. This CDR3 reads CASSQRQGAEYNEQFF. The CDR3 nucleotides are TGTGCCAGCAGTCAGAGACAGGGGGCGGAATACAATGAGCAGTTCTTC.

The J gene is TRBJ1-2, the V gene TRBV12-3 or TRBV12-4, with a weak D call TRBD1 (5 bases). This CDR3 has 13 residues. Trimming shortened V by 7 bases and J by 2 bases, and 11 bases separated the two germline ends. The CDR3: CASTPTGNYGYTF. The CDR3 region has the DNA TGTGCCAGCACCCCAACAGGAAACTATGGCTACACCTTC.

The chain employs TRBV20-1 and TRBJ1-2; 12 nucleotides agree with TRBD1. The CDR3 spans 12 residues. Trimming removed 5 bases from V and 6 bases from J; junction bases left unmatched: 1. Germline V gene data show CDR1 as DFQATT and CDR2 as SNEGSKA (reference sequence). The CDR3 DNA is TGCAGTGCTGGGACAGGGGGCGATGGCTACACCTTC. Its protein is CSAGTGGDGYTF.

The J gene is TRBJ2-5, the V gene TRBV29-1; 10 bases are a match to TRBD1. Germline CDR1 and CDR2: SQVTM and ANQGSEA. CDR3 length equals 15 residues. Trimming at V came to 6 bases and at J to 1 base, leaving 8 bases not matched to a gene. CDR3 in DNA: TGCAGCGTGGGGGGGGACAGGGGTCCCCAAGAGACCCAGTACTTC. This sequence encodes CSVGGDRGPQETQYF. Combining the CDR3 with reference TRBV29-1 and TRBJ2-5 gives the whole variable domain SAVISQKPSRDICQRGTSLTIQCQVDSQVTMMFWYRQQPGQSLTLIATANQGSEATYESGFVIDKFPISRPNLTFSTLTVSNMSPEDSSIYLCSVGGDRGPQETQYFGPGTRLLVL.